This T cell receptor beta chain was sequenced during a study of cytomegalovirus exposure and HLA in healthy donors. Study results and caveats: A previous analysis found most TCR beta V segments productive roughly 87% or roughly 30% of the time.

In the PCR, 60 Vbeta and 13 Jbeta primers were used. The repertoire was sequenced with immunoSEQ multiplex PCR; TCRdb's copy has only in-frame clones and lacks some. The sample yields fewer than 200,000 clones, roughly three quarters seen once. Concerning this clone itself: The antigen is not known.

Germline V gene lookup returns CDR1 SGHRS and CDR2 YFSETQ. V lost 1 base and J lost 6, with 10 bases in between. The CDR3 loop spans 14 amino acids. The sequence derives from a middle-aged man in good health and CMV-seropositive. The genes are TRBV5-1 and TRBJ1-4, with D possibly being TRBD1 (5 bases). Sequenced: PBMCs. DNA of the CDR3: TGCGCCAGCAGCTTGAGGGGCGGGGATGAAAAACTGTTTTTT. Translated, it gives CASSLRGGDEKLFF.